The 14 T cell receptor beta chains in this list originate from one sample, sequenced in a study of blood T cell repertoires in COVID-19. The method was immunoSEQ multiplex PCR; TCRdb's version includes in-frame clones alone and lacks a portion of them. The sample lists about 50,000 clones, about 82% occurring once. Sequenced material: peripheral blood. These receptors were obtained from an older woman with acute or convalescent COVID-19.

V usage is TRBV5-1 and J usage is TRBJ2-7; the match to TRBD1 covers 10 bases. The CDR3 spans 14 residues. From germline, CDR1 is SGHRS and CDR2 YFSETQ. The ends lost 2 bases at V and 3 bases at J; junction bases unmatched: 2. CDR3 in amino acids: CASSFRTGGYEQYF. DNA of the CDR3: TGCGCCAGCAGCTTCCGGACAGGGGGCTACGAGCAGTACTTC.

V is TRBV6-5 and J is TRBJ1-2; unclear D gene. Germline V gives CDR1 MNHEY, CDR2 SVGAGI. V shed 4 bases and J shed 6 bases, with 18 bases lying between them. CDR3 length equals 15 residues. CDR3 sequence reads: CASSSVPGPGNGYTF. DNA for the CDR3: TGTGCCAGCAGTTCCGTGCCAGGCCCTGGAAATGGCTACACCTTC.

The chain uses TRBV5-1 and TRBJ1-2, with 12 bases matching TRBD1. The CDR3 consists of 14 residues. V lost 5 bases to trimming and J lost 7 bases; unmatched junction nucleotides: 6. CDR1 is SGHRS and CDR2 is YFSETQ in the germline V gene. CDR3: CASRGQGAYGGYTF. The CDR3 DNA reads as TGCGCCAGCAGGGGACAGGGGGCATATGGTGGCTACACCTTC.

V and J are TRBV19 and TRBJ1-3, with a possible D match to TRBD1 (5 bases). CDR3 length: 15 amino acids. Germline-derived CDR1 and CDR2 are LNHDA and SQIVND (reference sequence). Trimming took off 6 bases at V and 1 base at J, with 13 bases between the two ends. CDR3 DNA: TGTGCCAGTAGAACCGACAGCCGGTCTGGAAACACCATATATTTT. This codes for CASRTDSRSGNTIYF.

This chain joins TRBV7-2 and TRBJ2-1; TRBD1 matches 10 bases. CDR3 size: 15 residues. Unmatched junction bases numbered 11, after V lost 5 bases and J lost 10 bases. Germline assignment: CDR1 SGHTA and CDR2 FQGNSA. This chain's CDR3 is CASSTSGTGVREQFF. The CDR3 coding sequence is TGTGCCAGCAGCACCTCCGGGACAGGGGTTAGGGAGCAGTTCTTC.

This chain uses TRBV5-4 with TRBJ1-6; 9 positions agree with TRBD1. CDR1 is SGHNT, CDR2 YYREEE, per germline (reference sequence). The CDR3 contains 18 residues. Trimming at V came to 4 bases and at J to 9 bases, leaving 17 bases not matched to a gene. The CDR3 bases are TGTGCCAGCAGCCCCGAGTCCGGGACAGGGAGGCCTGGTTCACCCCTCCACTTT. Its translation: CASSPESGTGRPGSPLHF.

The chain's CDR3 is CASSPGVQGASFGSYNEQFF. For the CDR3, the DNA is TGCGCCAGCAGCCCTGGGGTGCAGGGGGCTAGTTTTGGCTCCTACAATGAGCAGTTCTTC. The V gene is TRBV5-1, the J gene TRBJ2-1, with TRBD1 matching 8 bases. The CDR3 covers 20 residues. Per the germline V gene, CDR1 is SGHRS and CDR2 is YFSETQ. Trimming took 4 bases from V and 0 from J; bases not matched to a gene: 18. The whole variable domain, remainder taken from reference TRBV5-1 and TRBJ2-1, is KAGVTQTPRYLIKTRGQQVTLSCSPISGHRSVSWYQQTPGQGLQFLFEYFSETQRNKGNFPGRFSGRQFSNSRSEMNVSTLELGDSALYLCASSPGVQGASFGSYNEQFFGPGTRLTVL.

The chain couples TRBV6-5 to TRBJ1-4; unclear D gene. The germline gives CDR1 MNHEY, CDR2 SVGAGI. CDR3 length: 15 amino acids. With 5 bases removed from V and 0 bases from J, the gap between germline ends came to 10 bases. The CDR3 spells CASSRRHATNEKLFF. As DNA, the CDR3 is TGTGCCAGCAGTAGACGACACGCAACTAATGAAAAACTGTTTTTT.

The V call is TRBV20-1, the J call TRBJ1-1; D call uncertain. The V and J ends lost 3 bases and 8 bases respectively, with 10 bases between them. Per germline, CDR1 DFQATT and CDR2 SNEGSKA (reference sequence). This CDR3 region has 11 residues. CDR3 DNA: TGCAGTGCTAGGACGAGACTAGAAGCTTTCTTT. This translates into CSARTRLEAFF.

The CDR3 protein is CASQRRREGYNEQFF. CDR3 sequence (DNA): TGTGCCAGTCAGCGTAGGCGGGAGGGATACAATGAGCAGTTCTTC. The rearrangement uses TRBV6-5 and TRBJ2-1; 9 bases are shared with TRBD2. The V gene's germline CDR1 is MNHEY and CDR2 SVGAGI. The CDR3 totals 15 residues. The J segment lost 4 bases and the V segment lost 9 bases, leaving 10 bases of the junction unmatched.

This clone was recorded a few times. The V call is TRBV30, the J call TRBJ1-3; no clear D. Germline loops: CDR1 GTSNPN, CDR2 SVGIG (reference sequence). V lost 0 bases and J 0 bases, leaving 6 bases between the germline ends. This CDR3 is built from 14 residues. CDR3 sequence (DNA): TGTGCCTGGAGTGTATTTAGCTCTGGAAACACCATATATTTT. Translation gives CAWSVFSSGNTIYF. Complete variable domain (other parts from reference TRBV30 and TRBJ1-3): SQTIHQWPATLVQPVGSPLSLECTVEGTSNPNLYWYRQAAGRGLQLLFYSVGIGQISSEVPQNLSASRPQDRQFILSSKKLLLSDSGFYLCAWSVFSSGNTIYFGEGSWLTVV.

The gene calls are TRBV11-2 and TRBJ2-3; D is perhaps TRBD2 (5 bases). The germline V and J ends were trimmed by 3 bases and 9 bases, with 10 bases remaining between them. The length of the CDR3 is 12 residues. CDR1 is SGHAT, CDR2 FQNNGV, per germline. The CDR3 DNA is TGTGCCAGCAGCTTTCAGACTAAGACGCAGTATTTT. Its protein product is CASSFQTKTQYF.

The J gene is TRBJ1-3, the V gene TRBV28; tentative D call: TRBD1 (5 bases). The CDR3 sequence is 16 residues long. Germline CDR1 MDHEN, CDR2 SYDVKM. Trimming removed 4 bases from V and 0 bases from J, with 13 bases in between. The CDR3 nucleotides read TGTGCCAGCAGTTCCCCCGGGGGGGGCTCTGGAAACACCATATATTTT. This translates into CASSSPGGGSGNTIYF.

V is TRBV30 and J is TRBJ2-7; 7 positions agree with TRBD1. The germline V gene has CDR1 GTSNPN and CDR2 SVGIG (reference sequence). The CDR3 spans 15 residues. V shed 3 bases and J 2 bases; nucleotides not matched to a gene: 10. In DNA form, the CDR3 reads TGTGCCTGGAGCCCCCCCTGGACAGGAGCCTACGAGCAGTACTTC. Its translation: CAWSPPWTGAYEQYF.